This section outlines one T cell receptor (beta chain) sequence together with its context. The data were obtained in a study of patients and donors after allogeneic stem cell transplantation. TCRdb redid the calling of the RT-PCR reads with MiXCR, one entry per CDR3 protein. The sample holds 410,000 or so distinct CDR3 sequences, under 20% seen once. Trimming removed 1 base at V and 0 bases at J, with 9 bases between. CDR3 size: 15 residues. Specimen: blood, either unsorted or a sorted T cell fraction (not recorded which). The chain combines TRBV12-3 or TRBV12-4 with TRBJ1-1, with unresolved D. This clonotype originated in a human donor who was either an allogeneic HSCT recipient or a stem cell or donor lymphocyte infusion donor (not recorded which). It is not recorded whose cells these are; they may come from a transplant donor. CDR3 region: CASSLGNHMNTEAFF. CDR3 nucleotides: TGTGCCAGCAGTTTAGGGAACCACATGAACACTGAAGCTTTCTTT.